The next 31 T cell receptor beta chains were all read from a single sample in a study of regulatory T cells in long-lasting Graves disease. Time point noted: persistent/refractory GD, antithyroid drugs over 5 years with positive TRAb. Construction of the TCR library relied on RNA isolated from PBMCs. Relying on iRepertoire HTBI primers and Arm-PCR of CDR3 regions, the team built TCR beta libraries. TCRdb independently ran MiXCR on the multiplex PCR reads; one entry per CDR3 protein. Of roughly 700,000 distinct CDR3 sequences listed, roughly 30% are singletons. Here the sequenced sample was peripheral blood mononuclear cells (PBMCs), taken when the disease was refractory, from a patient treated with antithyroid drugs. These receptor sequences come from a female donor with Graves disease.

This clonotype was counted a few times. This chain links TRBV6-5 with TRBJ1-3; possibly TRBD1 for D (6 bases). The CDR3 is 14 amino acids. The germline gives CDR1 MNHEY, CDR2 SVGAGI. With 4 bases removed from V and 2 bases from J, the gap between germline ends came to 9 bases. DNA for the CDR3: TGTGCCAGCAGTTCCCCAGGGGCTGGAAACACCATATATTTT. Amino acid sequence: CASSSPGAGNTIYF.

This clonotype was counted at least ten times. The chain combines TRBV28 with TRBJ1-2, with 7 bases fitting TRBD1. Trimming took 6 bases from V and 4 from J; bases not matched to a gene: 11. Germline-derived CDR1 and CDR2 are MDHEN and SYDVKM. The CDR3 length is 15 residues. CDR3 sequence (DNA): TGTGCCAGCAGGCCCATGAGGGGGCCCATCTATGGCTACACCTTC. This translates into CASRPMRGPIYGYTF.

This clonotype was seen a handful of times. The chain is built from TRBV25-1 and TRBJ2-5, with a possible D match to TRBD1 (6 bases). The CDR3 covers 14 residues. Germline CDR1 is MGHDK and CDR2 is SYGVNS. Trimming shortened V by 5 bases and J by 3 bases, and 13 bases separated the two germline ends. CDR3 loop: CASSPGTPKETQYF. CDR3 sequence (DNA): TGTGCCAGCAGTCCCGGGACACCTAAAGAGACCCAGTACTTC.

This clonotype was seen a few times. This chain joins TRBV5-6 and TRBJ2-1, with D uncertain. Germline loops: CDR1 SGHDT, CDR2 YYEEEE. V was cut by 4 bases and J by 4 bases, with 12 bases left in between. The CDR3 extends over 14 amino acids. The CDR3 loop reads CASSGRIPYNEQFF. The CDR3 DNA sequence: TGTGCCAGCAGCGGCAGGATCCCGTACAATGAGCAGTTCTTC.

This clonotype was observed a handful of times. The rearrangement joins TRBV15 to TRBJ1-6, with unresolved D. Germline loops: CDR1 LNHNV, CDR2 YYDKDF (reference sequence). Trimming left V 1 base short and J 7 bases short, with 11 bases between. CDR3 length: 15 amino acids. CDR3 residues: CATSRASIGNSPLHF. The CDR3 region has the DNA TGTGCCACCAGCAGAGCTTCCATAGGGAATTCACCCCTCCACTTT.

This clonotype turned up a few times. The rearrangement uses TRBV6-1 and TRBJ2-7; 14 bases are a match to TRBD2. The germline V gene has CDR1 MNHNS and CDR2 SASEGT. The CDR3 sequence is 15 residues long. Trimming removed 6 bases from V and 9 bases from J; junction bases left unmatched: 10. The CDR3 nucleotides read TGTGCCAGCAGAGAGGTCGGGACTAGCGGGGGCATGCAGTACTTC. This encodes CASREVGTSGGMQYF.

The chain has TRBV3-1 and TRBJ1-6; 11 nucleotides agree with TRBD1. J gave up 9 bases and V 3 bases, and 13 bases lay outside the gene matches. Germline CDR1 LGHDT, CDR2 YNNKEL (reference sequence). This CDR3 spans 18 amino acids. DNA for the CDR3: TGTGCCAGCAGCCACGGACAGGGGGCGCGGAAAGTAGGTTCACCCCTCCACTTT. Protein: CASSHGQGARKVGSPLHF. The full variable domain, rest sourced from reference TRBV3-1 and TRBJ1-6, is DTAVSQTPKYLVTQMGNDKSIKCEQNLGHDTMYWYKQDSKKFLKIMFSYNNKELIINETVPNRFSPKSPDKAHLNLHINSLELGDSAVYFCASSHGQGARKVGSPLHFGNGTRLTVT.

This clonotype occurred many times. The DNA of the CDR3 is TGTGCCAGCAGCCGCGGGACAGGGGGACTATATGGCTACACCTTC. Its translation is CASSRGTGGLYGYTF. The chain carries TRBV12-3 or TRBV12-4 and TRBJ1-2; 11 nucleotides line up with TRBD1. The V and J ends lost 6 bases and 5 bases, in that order; junction bases with no gene match: 8. The CDR3 has 15 amino acids.

The gene calls are TRBV7-2 and TRBJ1-1; no clear D gene. The V gene's germline CDR1 is SGHTA and CDR2 FQGNSA. The ends were cut back, 1 base at V and 5 bases at J, with 8 bases in the middle. The CDR3 consists of 13 residues. Here the CDR3 reads CASSLVWQTEAFF. In DNA form, the CDR3 reads TGTGCCAGCAGCTTAGTATGGCAAACTGAAGCTTTCTTT.

This clonotype was seen just once. CDR3 amino acids: CASSERAGENQPQHF. The CDR3 bases are TGTGCCAGCAGTGAAAGGGCAGGGGAAAATCAGCCCCAGCATTTT. The chain carries TRBV6-2 or TRBV6-3 and TRBJ1-5, with D possibly being TRBD1 (6 bases). Per germline, CDR1 MNHEY and CDR2 SVGEGT. The CDR3 length is 15 residues. V lost 5 bases to trimming and J lost 4 bases, with 15 bases between them.

This rearrangement joins TRBV20-1 to TRBJ1-2; 7 bases are a match to TRBD1. V dropped 2 bases and J dropped 3; count of bases not matched to a gene: 3. The CDR3 is 13 amino acids. Looked up from germline, CDR1 is DFQATT and CDR2 is SNEGSKA (reference sequence). CDR3 amino acids: CSARPQGDYGYTF. The DNA for the CDR3 is TGCAGTGCTAGACCTCAGGGGGACTATGGCTACACCTTC.

This clonotype showed up many times. The rearrangement joins TRBV20-1 to TRBJ2-5, with TRBD1 identical over 8 bases. V was pared by 3 bases and J by 6 bases, with 3 bases of the junction left unmatched. Per the germline V gene, CDR1 is DFQATT and CDR2 is SNEGSKA (reference sequence). The CDR3 consists of 12 residues. The chain's CDR3 is CSASQGAQTQYF. CDR3 sequence (DNA): TGCAGTGCTAGCCAGGGGGCGCAGACCCAGTACTTC.

This clonotype has a handful of counts. This chain uses TRBV3-1 with TRBJ1-5; TRBD1 might be the D (6 bases). Trimming shortened V by 0 bases and J by 7 bases, and 13 bases separated the two germline ends. The CDR3 sequence is 15 residues long. Germline lookup yields CDR1 LGHDT and CDR2 YNNKEL (reference sequence). The CDR3 DNA sequence: TGTGCCAGCAGCCAAGAGGGGGCCACGGGCCAGCCCCAGCATTTT. Its protein product is CASSQEGATGQPQHF.

This chain uses TRBV6-1 with TRBJ2-7; D remains unclear. CDR1 and CDR2 from the germline V gene are MNHNS and SASEGT. The CDR3 loop spans 13 amino acids. Trimming cost V 7 bases and J 6 bases, with 16 bases left between them. The CDR3 region has the DNA TGTGCCAGCACCAAAACAACTCCGGGCGAGCAGTACTTC. Its protein product is CASTKTTPGEQYF.

Many counts were recorded for this clonotype. This chain joins TRBV3-1 and TRBJ2-5; 14 bases map to TRBD2. CDR1 LGHDT and CDR2 YNNKEL come from the germline V gene (reference sequence). V lost 3 bases, J lost 5 bases, and 2 bases stayed unmatched. The CDR3 is made up of 15 amino acids. CDR3 DNA sequence: TGTGCCAGCAGCCAGGGACTAGCGGGAGTTGAGACCCAGTACTTC. Protein sequence: CASSQGLAGVETQYF.

J is TRBJ2-7 and V is TRBV30; TRBD2 matches 7 bases. Germline CDR1 GTSNPN, CDR2 SVGIG (reference sequence). J was trimmed by 9 bases and V by 3 bases; bases with no gene match: 11. The CDR3 runs 13 residues. CDR3 bases: TGTGCCTGGAGAGGAATAGCGGGTTTCGGGCAGTACTTC. Protein product: CAWRGIAGFGQYF.

The chain is built from TRBV6-4 and TRBJ2-1; 11 bases line up with TRBD1. Germline values: CDR1 MRHNA, CDR2 SNTAGT. The CDR3 loop spans 14 amino acids. V lost 6 bases and J lost 6; bases outside the gene matches: 4. In DNA form, the CDR3 reads TGTGCCAGCAGCGTTGGGACAGGGGGCAATGAGCAGTTCTTC. Protein sequence: CASSVGTGGNEQFF.

This clonotype has a handful of counts. The V call is TRBV12-5, the J call TRBJ2-4, with 8 nucleotides matching TRBD2. CDR1 and CDR2 from the germline V gene are LGHNT and FRNRAP. This CDR3 spans 19 amino acids. V lost 0 bases to trimming and J lost 0 bases; unmatched junction nucleotides: 10. The CDR3: CASGLVFGVAGQAKNIQYF. CDR3 nucleotides: TGTGCTAGTGGTTTGGTATTTGGGGTAGCGGGACAAGCCAAAAACATTCAGTACTTC.

This rearrangement joins TRBV2 to TRBJ1-5; D not certain. Germline values: CDR1 SNHLY, CDR2 FYNNEI. Trimming shortened V by 5 bases and J by 5 bases, and 13 bases separated the two germline ends. This CDR3 is built from 14 residues. The CDR3 loop is CASSINSQYQPQHF. CDR3 coding DNA: TGTGCCAGCAGTATCAACAGTCAATATCAGCCCCAGCATTTT.

The chain employs TRBV11-1 and TRBJ2-1; D is unclear. From germline, CDR1 is SGHAT and CDR2 FQDESV (reference sequence). The CDR3 runs to 11 residues. V lost 3 bases and J lost 8, with 5 bases in between. The CDR3 DNA reads TGTGCCAGCAGCTTTCTCGATGAGCAGTTCTTC. Its protein is CASSFLDEQFF.

The chain has TRBV5-1 and TRBJ1-1; tentatively, D is TRBD1 (5 bases). Trimming removed 4 bases from V and 8 bases from J, with 15 bases in between. This CDR3 has 13 amino acids. In germline, CDR1 is SGHRS, CDR2 YFSETQ. CDR3 residues: CASSLGKQVEAFF. The CDR3, as DNA: TGCGCCAGCAGCCTAGGAAAACAGGTCGAAGCTTTCTTT.

This clonotype was seen at least ten times. The chain carries TRBV28 and TRBJ1-1; D is ambiguous. The CDR3 consists of 13 residues. V was cut by 6 bases and J by 0 bases, with 8 bases left in between. CDR1 is MDHEN and CDR2 is SYDVKM in the germline V gene. DNA of the CDR3: TGTGCCAGCAGCTTTAATTTGAACACTGAAGCTTTCTTT. Translating gives CASSFNLNTEAFF.

The V call is TRBV11-2, the J call TRBJ2-4, with TRBD1 identical over 8 bases. V gave up 6 bases and J gave up 15 bases; unmatched junction bases: 7. Per the germline V gene, CDR1 is SGHAT and CDR2 is FQNNGV. The CDR3 totals 11 residues. The CDR3 region is CASRAGTGAYF. DNA for the CDR3: TGTGCCAGCAGGGCCGGGACAGGAGCGTACTTC. The entire variable domain, with the rest obtained from reference TRBV11-2 and TRBJ2-4, is as follows: EAGVAQSPRYKIIEKRQSVAFWCNPISGHATLYWYQQILGQGPKLLIQFQNNGVVDDSQLPKDRFSAERLKGVDSTLKIQPAKLEDSAVYLCASRAGTGAYFGAGTRLSVL.

This clonotype appeared a few times. The V call is TRBV27, the J call TRBJ1-5; 8 bases map to TRBD1. V lost 5 bases to trimming and J lost 1 base; unmatched junction nucleotides: 7. Germline-derived CDR1 and CDR2 are MNHEY and SMNVEV (reference sequence). This CDR3 is built from 16 residues. The CDR3 reads CASSHQGAGSNQPQHF. The CDR3 nucleotides are TGTGCCAGCAGTCATCAGGGGGCAGGGAGCAATCAGCCCCAGCATTTT.

This clonotype was recorded many times. The gene calls are TRBV27 and TRBJ1-2; possibly TRBD1 for D (5 bases). Per the germline V gene, CDR1 is MNHEY and CDR2 is SMNVEV (reference sequence). With 6 bases removed from V and 6 bases from J, the gap between germline ends came to 14 bases. The CDR3 spans 13 residues. The CDR3 nucleotides are TGTGCCAGCAGCCTGAGCAGGGTGAATGGCTACACCTTC. It codes for CASSLSRVNGYTF.

This clonotype was seen only a few times. For the CDR3, the DNA is TGTGCCTGGATCTCGGGGATGGGTGAAGCTTTCTTT. Translated: CAWISGMGEAFF. The chain links TRBV30 to TRBJ1-1, with D hard to call. Trimming stripped 4 bases from V and 7 bases from J, with 13 bases between. Germline V CDR1 and CDR2: GTSNPN, SVGIG (reference sequence). This CDR3 contains 12 residues.

This clonotype has only a few counts. The gene calls are TRBV7-9 and TRBJ1-2, with a possible D match to TRBD1 (5 bases). Between the trimmed V and J ends, which lost 5 bases and 0 bases, there was a span of 13 bases. The CDR3 length is 15 residues. Germline V gene sequence: CDR1 SEHNR, CDR2 FQNEAQ (reference sequence). In nucleotides, the CDR3 is TGTGCCAGCAGCAGCGGGGGGGGGGCTAACTATGGCTACACCTTC. This translates into CASSSGGGANYGYTF.

The chain employs TRBV28 and TRBJ1-2; TRBD1 might be the D (5 bases). V was pared by 10 bases and J by 8 bases, with 14 bases between. In germline, CDR1 is MDHEN, CDR2 SYDVKM. The CDR3 length is 11 residues. The CDR3 nucleotides read TGTGCCACCCAGGGTCTAGGCGGCTACACCTTC. Translating it yields CATQGLGGYTF.

This clonotype was recorded many times. The J gene is TRBJ2-7, the V gene TRBV27, with D maybe TRBD2 (5 bases). V lost 4 bases and J 4 bases, leaving 14 bases between the germline ends. This CDR3 is 14 amino acids long. Germline V gene lookup returns CDR1 MNHEY and CDR2 SMNVEV (reference sequence). CDR3: CASSCSGSKYEQYF. Here the CDR3 DNA reads TGTGCCAGCAGTTGTTCGGGAAGTAAGTACGAGCAGTACTTC.

The chain uses TRBV6-1 and TRBJ1-2; no definite D call. Between the trimmed V and J ends, which lost 3 bases and 4 bases, there was a span of 15 bases. Germline-derived CDR1 and CDR2 are MNHNS and SASEGT. The CDR3 sequence is 15 residues long. The CDR3 DNA reads as TGTGCCAGCAGTGATCCTTCGGCTTTATCCTATGGCTACACCTTC. It is translated as CASSDPSALSYGYTF.

This clonotype was seen more than once but under ten times. V usage is TRBV20-1 and J usage is TRBJ1-2, with TRBD1 matching 7 bases. The germline V gene encodes CDR1 DFQATT and CDR2 SNEGSKA (reference sequence). Trimming at V came to 5 bases and at J to 6 bases, leaving 9 bases not matched to a gene. The CDR3 consists of 13 residues. The CDR3 loop reads CSARSDRENGYTF. For the CDR3, the DNA is TGCAGTGCTCGTTCAGACAGGGAGAATGGCTACACCTTC.